This T cell receptor beta chain was sequenced for a study of T-cell reconstitution after alpha-beta-depleted transplantation in children. CDR3 length: 14 residues. V was pared by 3 bases and J by 3 bases, with 8 bases of the junction left unmatched. Germline V gives CDR1 DFQATT, CDR2 SNEGSKA (reference sequence). Researchers prepared the TCRbeta library using unique molecular identifiers, the study reports. Each CDR3 protein is one row after TCRdb ran MiXCR on the PCR reads. The repertoire includes around 500,000 distinct CDR3 sequences, approximately 12% of them detected once, and roughly 5.4% sits in the top ten.

The input for sequencing was PBMCs from the stem cell graft donor, taken from the stem cell graft. The chain carries TRBV20-1 and TRBJ2-7, with 7 bases lining up with TRBD2. The TCR originated in a human donor who donated a stem cell graft to a child with combined immunodeficiency. CDR3 sequence: CSARGGVNVYEQYF. The CDR3 DNA reads as TGCAGTGCTAGGGGGGGGGTAAATGTCTACGAGCAGTACTTC.